These T cell receptor beta chains were read from a single sample in a study of prognosis after radiotherapy for stage I lung cancer. TCRdb re-analysed the multiplex PCR reads in MiXCR, keeping a single row per CDR3 protein. The sample consists of over 50,000 distinct CDR3 sequences, about 37% of them appearing once. The source was PBMCs, collected before or after stereotactic body radiation therapy (not recorded which). Receptors originate from a donor over 45 with non-small cell lung cancer. CDR3s include the opening cysteine and the closing phenylalanine or tryptophan. The D gene is left open where the match is weak. Clone sizes are given selectively: once, few, many, or a class where the clone is expanded.

>12|NA|TRBV30|many
CAWSQGQETQYF
>12|NA|TRBV24-1|NA
CATRVRDYEQYF
>18|NA|TRBV28|many
CASSLGRSRGYSNQPQHF
>17|TRBD1|TRBV6-1|NA
CVSSGVTGVRDTVELFF
>15|NA|TRBV11-2|many
CASSPSDSVNEKLFF
>14|NA|TRBV9|many
CASSVLGSSYEQYF
>14|TRBD2|TRBV7-2|once
CASSFGGISYEQYF
>15|TRBD2|TRBV9|many
CASSLRLAGLNEQFF
>13|TRBD1|TRBV18|many
CASSDDRGYEQYF
>17|NA|TRBV6-2/TRBV6-3|many
CASSTSRQGGGTDTQYF
>15|TRBD1|TRBV7-3|many
CASSSGQGGTDTQYF
>16|TRBD2|TRBV30|many
CAWSVVASGREGEQFF
>16|NA|TRBV6-5|once
CASSYQRRQNTGELFF
>17|TRBD1|TRBV20-1|many
CSARDWPGQGGPQPQHF
>12|NA|TRBV7-2|many
CASSAYTDTQYF
>11|NA|TRBV6-2/TRBV6-3|NA
CASSRQTEAFF
>11|NA|TRBV9|many
CASSAYYGYTF
>16|NA|TRBV7-6|many
CASSLGANYHTDTQYF
>15|NA|TRBV3-1|NA
CASRRAGGQGYGYTF
>15|NA|TRBV11-3|once
CASSPEQGVVPEAFF
>15|NA|TRBV7-2|NA
CASSSDPLLSYDQYF
>16|NA|TRBV7-2|many
CASSLVGTTNTGELFF
>14|TRBD1|TRBV19|many
CASSITGDNQPQHF
>15|NA|TRBV2|medium-sized
CASSSGSWVGLTQYF
>16|TRBD2|TRBV5-4|NA
CASSLGLAREYNEQFF
>16|TRBD2|TRBV7-2|many
CASSSRSGVSTDTQYF